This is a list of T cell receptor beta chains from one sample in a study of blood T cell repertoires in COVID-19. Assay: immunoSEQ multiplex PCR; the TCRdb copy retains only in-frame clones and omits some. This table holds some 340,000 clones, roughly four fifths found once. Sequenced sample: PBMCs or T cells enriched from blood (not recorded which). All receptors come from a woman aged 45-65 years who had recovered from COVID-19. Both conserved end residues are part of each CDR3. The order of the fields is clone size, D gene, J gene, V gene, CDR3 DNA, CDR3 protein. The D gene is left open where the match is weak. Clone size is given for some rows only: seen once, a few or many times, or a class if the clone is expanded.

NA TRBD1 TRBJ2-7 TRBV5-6 TGTGCCAGCGGGACAGGGGGTCTCTACGAGCAGTACTTC CASGTGGLYEQYF
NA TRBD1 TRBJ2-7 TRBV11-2 TGTGCCAGCAGCTTAGTGCGGGGACAGGGGGCTTGGGAGCAGTACTTC CASSLVRGQGAWEQYF
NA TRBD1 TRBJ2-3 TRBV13 TGTGCCAGCAGCGCCGCCCAGACAGGGTACACAGATACGCAGTATTTT CASSAAQTGYTDTQYF
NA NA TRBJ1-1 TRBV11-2 TGTGCCAGCAGCCCGGGAAGGTTCACTGAAGCTTTCTTT CASSPGRFTEAFF
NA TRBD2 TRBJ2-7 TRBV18 TGTGCCAGCTCTGCTGGGGGGGGGTACGAGCAGTACTTC CASSAGGGYEQYF
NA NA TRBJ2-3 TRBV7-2 TGTGCCAGCAGCTTAGCGGGCACCACAGATACGCAGTATTTT CASSLAGTTDTQYF
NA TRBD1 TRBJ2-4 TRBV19 TGTGCCACCTTTAGTAGGTCTCCAGGGGGAGTAAACATTCAGTACTTC CATFSRSPGGVNIQYF
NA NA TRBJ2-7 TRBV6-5 TGTGCCAGCAGTTATTCTCAATCGGGGGAGCAGTACTTC CASSYSQSGEQYF
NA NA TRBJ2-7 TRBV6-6 TGTGCCAGCAGGCACAGGTCCTACGAGCAGTACTTC CASRHRSYEQYF
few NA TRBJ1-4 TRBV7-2 TGTGCCAGCAGCTTAGGGGGCCGTGAAAAACTGTTTTTT CASSLGGREKLFF
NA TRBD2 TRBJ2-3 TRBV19 TGTGCCAGCACTAGCGGGGGTTTAGATACGCAGTATTTT CASTSGGLDTQYF
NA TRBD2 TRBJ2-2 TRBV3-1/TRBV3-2 TGTGCCAGCAGCCAAGGGGGACTAGCGGGGGGAAGCACCGGGGAGCTGTTTTTT CASSQGGLAGGSTGELFF
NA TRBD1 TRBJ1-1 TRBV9 TGTGCCAGCAGTCCAACAGGGGCCGAAGCTTTCTTT CASSPTGAEAFF
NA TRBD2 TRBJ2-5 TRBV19 TGTGCCAGTAGAAAGACTAGCGGGAGGCAAGAGACCCAGTACTTC CASRKTSGRQETQYF
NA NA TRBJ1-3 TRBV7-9 TGTGCCAGCAGCTCGACAGAGGAAGCCTCTGGAAACACCATATATTTT CASSSTEEASGNTIYF
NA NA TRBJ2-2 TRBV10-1 TGCGCCAGCAGTGAGTCGACTGACGGAGAACATCCTCAACGTCGGATCACCGGGGAGCTGTTTTTT CASSESTDGEHPQRRITGELFF
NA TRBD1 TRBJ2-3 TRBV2 TGTGCCAGCAGCGTAGACAGGGGCGACACAGATACGCAGTATTTT CASSVDRGDTDTQYF
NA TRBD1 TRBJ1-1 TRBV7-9 TGTGCCAGCAGCTTAGGGAGGGACAGTCACACTGAAGCTTTCTTT CASSLGRDSHTEAFF
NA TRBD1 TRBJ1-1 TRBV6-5 TGTGCCAGCAGTTACGGGCGGACAGGGGTAGTCGCTGAAGCTTTCTTT CASSYGRTGVVAEAFF
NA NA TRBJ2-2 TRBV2 TGTGCCAGCGGTACTAGCAAGGACACCGGGGAGCTGTTTTTT CASGTSKDTGELFF
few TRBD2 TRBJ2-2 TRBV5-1 TGCGCCAGCAGCGGCGGGACTAGCGGTAACACCGGGGAGCTGTTTTTT CASSGGTSGNTGELFF
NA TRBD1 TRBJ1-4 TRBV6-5 TGTGCCAGCAGTTCCGCTTACAGGGGTGGGAATGAAAAACTGTTTTTT CASSSAYRGGNEKLFF
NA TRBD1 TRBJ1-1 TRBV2 TGTGCCAGCCCTGCGACAGGGACGGCCACTGAAGCTTTCTTT CASPATGTATEAFF
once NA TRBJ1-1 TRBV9 TGTGCCAGCAGCGTAGAGGCGACAATTCTCCGGGGCACTGAAGCTTTCTTT CASSVEATILRGTEAFF
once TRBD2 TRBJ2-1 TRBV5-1 TGCGCCAGCAGCTCCGGACTAGCGGGAGACACTGAGCAGTTCTTC CASSSGLAGDTEQFF
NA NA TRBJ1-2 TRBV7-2 TGTGCCAGCAGCGCGGACATATCTGGCTACACCTTC CASSADISGYTF
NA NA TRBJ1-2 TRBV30 TGTGCCTCCAGGACGGTTAAGGGGGATGGCTACACCTTC CASRTVKGDGYTF
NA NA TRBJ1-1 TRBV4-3 TGCGCCAGCAGCCAAGTCCCGGGGAACACTGAAGCTTTCTTT CASSQVPGNTEAFF
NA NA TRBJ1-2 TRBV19 TGTGCCAGTAGTTTTGGGCGGGGGGCCCTGGGAGGCTACACCTTC CASSFGRGALGGYTF
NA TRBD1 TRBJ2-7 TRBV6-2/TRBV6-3 TGTGCCAGCAGCGACCATAGGACAGGGGGCTCCTACGAGCAGTACTTC CASSDHRTGGSYEQYF
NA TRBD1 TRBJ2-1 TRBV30 TGTGCCTGGAGTTCGGGACAGGGACAGAATGAGCAGTTCTTC CAWSSGQGQNEQFF
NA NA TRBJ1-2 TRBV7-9 TGTGCCAGCAGCTTAGACCTTGACAGTCTTGGGGGCGGCTACACCTTC CASSLDLDSLGGGYTF
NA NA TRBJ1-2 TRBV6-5 TGTGCCAGCAGACCCGAAGGAGGGAGTTTGCGGGGCTACACCTTC CASRPEGGSLRGYTF
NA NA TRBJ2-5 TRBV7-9 TGTGCCAGCAGCTTTCTTGAGACCCAGTACTTC CASSFLETQYF
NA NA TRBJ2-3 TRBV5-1 TGCGCCAGCAGCCCTCCTCCGGGCACAGATACGCAGTATTTT CASSPPPGTDTQYF
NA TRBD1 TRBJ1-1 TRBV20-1 TGCAGTGCTAGTAAGGGGGCGAATGCTGAAGCTTTCTTT CSASKGANAEAFF
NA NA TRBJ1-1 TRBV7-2 TGTGCCATAAACTCGGGGTTAGCCACTGAAGCTTTCTTT CAINSGLATEAFF
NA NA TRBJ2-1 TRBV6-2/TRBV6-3 TGTGCCAGCAGTTACTCGGCAGTCAATGAGCAGTTCTTC CASSYSAVNEQFF
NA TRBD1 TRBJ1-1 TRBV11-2 TGTGCCAGCAGCTTAGACGGACAGGGTGCTGAAGCTTTCTTT CASSLDGQGAEAFF
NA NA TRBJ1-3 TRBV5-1 TGCGCCAGCAGCTTCTCTCTGACACCGAACTCTGGAAACACCATATATTTT CASSFSLTPNSGNTIYF
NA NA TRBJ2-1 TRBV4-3 TGCGCCAGCAGCCAAGGGCTAGCGCTGAACAATGAGCAGTTCTTC CASSQGLALNNEQFF
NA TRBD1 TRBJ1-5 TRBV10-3 TGTGCCATCAGTGAGTCGCGGGACAGGGGTCAGCCCCAGCATTTT CAISESRDRGQPQHF
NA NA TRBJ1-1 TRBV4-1 TGCGCCAGCAGCCCAGGGGTGGGGACTGAAGCTTTCTTT CASSPGVGTEAFF
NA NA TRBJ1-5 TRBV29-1 TGCAGCGTTTCAGGTCACAATCAGCCCCAGCATTTT CSVSGHNQPQHF
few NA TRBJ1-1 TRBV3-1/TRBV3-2 TGTGCCAGCAGCCAAGATCCCGCAGGGCCGGTAGCTTTCTTT CASSQDPAGPVAFF
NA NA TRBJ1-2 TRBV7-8 TGTGCCAGCAGCTCGCGCCACTATGGCTACACCTTC CASSSRHYGYTF
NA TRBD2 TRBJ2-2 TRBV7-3 TGTGCCAGCAGCCCGCATTTAGCGGGAGTTGGGGGGAGCCGGGAGCTGTTTTTT CASSPHLAGVGGSRELFF
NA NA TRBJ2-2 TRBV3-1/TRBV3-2 TGTGCCAGCAGCCCAATAGCATACACCGGGGAGCTGTTTTTT CASSPIAYTGELFF
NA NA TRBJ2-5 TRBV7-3 TGTGCCAGCAGCCAAGGTAGTCAGCGCCAAGAGACCCAGTACTTC CASSQGSQRQETQYF
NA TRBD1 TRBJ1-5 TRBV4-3 TGCGCCAGCAGCCAAACGGGGACAGCAGATCAGCCCCAGCATTTT CASSQTGTADQPQHF
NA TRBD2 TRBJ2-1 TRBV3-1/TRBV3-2 TGTGCCAGCAGCCAAGCGGGAGGTTCCAATGAGCAGTTCTTC CASSQAGGSNEQFF
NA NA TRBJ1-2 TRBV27 TGTGCCAGCAGTTTAAGCGTACAGGGCGGTGGCTACACCTTC CASSLSVQGGGYTF